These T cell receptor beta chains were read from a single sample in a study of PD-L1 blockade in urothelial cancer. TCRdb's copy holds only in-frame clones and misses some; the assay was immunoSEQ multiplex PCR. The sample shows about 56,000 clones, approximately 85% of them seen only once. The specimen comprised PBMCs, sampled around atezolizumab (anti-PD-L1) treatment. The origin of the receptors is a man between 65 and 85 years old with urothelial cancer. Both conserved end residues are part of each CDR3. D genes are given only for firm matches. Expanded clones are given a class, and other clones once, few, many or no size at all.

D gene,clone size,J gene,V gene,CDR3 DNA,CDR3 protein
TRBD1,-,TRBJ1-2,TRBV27,TGTGCCAGCGCTCCTCCAGGGGGATACTATGGCTACACCTTC,CASAPPGGYYGYTF
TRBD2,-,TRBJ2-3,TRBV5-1,TGCGCCAGCAGCAGGGGACTAGCGGGAGTTAGGGGATACGCGTATTTT,CASSRGLAGVRGYAYF
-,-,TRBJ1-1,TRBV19,TGTGCCAGTAGTATTCAGGGGCGAGGGAACACTGAAGCTTTCTTT,CASSIQGRGNTEAFF
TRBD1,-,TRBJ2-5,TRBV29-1,TGCAGCGTGGGGACAGGGGGCTGGAAGGAGACCCAGTACTTC,CSVGTGGWKETQYF
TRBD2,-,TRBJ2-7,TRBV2,TGTGCCAGCATGGGCGGGAGTCTCTACGAGCAGTACTTC,CASMGGSLYEQYF
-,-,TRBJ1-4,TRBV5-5,TGTGCCAGCAGCTTGGAACAGGGAAGGATCGAAAAACTGTTTTTT,CASSLEQGRIEKLFF
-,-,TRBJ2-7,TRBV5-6,TGTGCCAGCAGCTTGGAGGGGTTGGGTAGCGAGCAGTACTTC,CASSLEGLGSEQYF
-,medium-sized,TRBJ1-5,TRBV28,TGTGCCAGCAGTTCCTCCGCGGGGTATCAGCCCCAGCATTTT,CASSSSAGYQPQHF
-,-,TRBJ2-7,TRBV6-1,TGTGCCAGCAGCGACATGTACGAGCAGTACTTC,CASSDMYEQYF
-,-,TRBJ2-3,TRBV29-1,TGCAGCGCAGATATACGTAGCGTTTCAGATACGCAGTATTTT,CSADIRSVSDTQYF
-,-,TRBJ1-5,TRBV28,TGTGCCAGCAGACCCGAGGAGGCAAGGGGCAATCAGCCCCAGCATTTT,CASRPEEARGNQPQHF
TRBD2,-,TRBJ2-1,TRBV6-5,TGTGCCAGCAGTTACGTCGGGAGGGCCTTGAATGAGCAGTTCTTC,CASSYVGRALNEQFF
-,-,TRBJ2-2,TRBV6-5,TGTGCCAGCAGTTACGAAGGGGCAGGGCGTGCCGGGGAGCTGTTTTTT,CASSYEGAGRAGELFF
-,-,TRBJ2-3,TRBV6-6,TGTGCCGCCGGGAGAGGAGATGGTATAGATACGCAGTATTTT,CAAGRGDGIDTQYF
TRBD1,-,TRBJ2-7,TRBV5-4,TGTGCCAGCAGCTTGAAAGGACAGGCCTACGAGCAGTACTTC,CASSLKGQAYEQYF
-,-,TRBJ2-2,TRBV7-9,TGTGCCAGCAGCCCACCCGCCACGGGCGGGGAGCTGTTTTTT,CASSPPATGGELFF
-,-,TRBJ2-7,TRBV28,TGTGCCAGCAGACATCCCCAGGGCGAGCAGTACTTC,CASRHPQGEQYF
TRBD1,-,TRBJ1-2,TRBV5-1,TGCGCCAGCAGCATTGGACAGGTCGGCTATGGCTACACCTTC,CASSIGQVGYGYTF
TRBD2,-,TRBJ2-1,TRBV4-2,TGTGCCAGCAGCCAGGCGGGACTAGCTGTGAATGAGCAGTTCTTC,CASSQAGLAVNEQFF
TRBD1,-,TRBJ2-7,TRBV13,TGTGCCAGCTCCGGGACAGGGGTTTCAGAGCAGTACTTC,CASSGTGVSEQYF
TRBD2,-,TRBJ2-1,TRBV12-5,TGTGCTAGTGGTTTGGGGCGGGAGTTCGGCAATGAGCAGTTCTTC,CASGLGREFGNEQFF
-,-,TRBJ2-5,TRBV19,TGTGCCAGTAGTATAGACGCAGCAGGGGTGCAAGAGACCCAGTACTTC,CASSIDAAGVQETQYF
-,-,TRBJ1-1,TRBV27,TGTGCCAGCAGTTTTGGGCTTCACACTGAAGCTTTCTTT,CASSFGLHTEAFF
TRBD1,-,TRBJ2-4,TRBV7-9,TGTGCCAGCTGCCCGACAGGGGCAGGGGTAGCCAAAAACATTCAGTACTTC,CASCPTGAGVAKNIQYF
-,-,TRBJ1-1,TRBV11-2,TGTGCCAGCAGCTTAGTAGGGGCTTTGAACACTGAAGCTTTCTTT,CASSLVGALNTEAFF
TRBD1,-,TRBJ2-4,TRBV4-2,TGTGCCAGCAGCCAAGAATTGGGACAGCAAAACATTCAGTACTTC,CASSQELGQQNIQYF
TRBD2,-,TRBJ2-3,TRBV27,TGTGCCAGCAGGCCCTTGACTAGCGACTTTCGCAGATACGCGTATTTT,CASRPLTSDFRRYAYF
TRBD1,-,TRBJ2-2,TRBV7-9,TGTGCCAGCAACCTACAGGGGGCCCCCGGGGAGCTGTTTTTT,CASNLQGAPGELFF
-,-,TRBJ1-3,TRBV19,TGTGCCAGTAGTATGGGGGGTTTGGGGAACACCATATATTTT,CASSMGGLGNTIYF